A selection of T cell receptor beta chains follows, all from one sample in a study of post-analysis software for immune sequencing data. TCRdb recomputed calls from the PCR reads with MiXCR, one row per CDR3 protein. The sample yields hundreds of thousands of distinct CDR3 sequences, about 60% seen once. Sequenced material: blood. All receptors derive from a girl aged 2-15 years with multiple sclerosis. Both conserved end residues are part of each CDR3. The D gene is left open where the match is weak. Clone size is stated in some rows and not others, as once, few, many or a class when expanded.

V	J	D	size	CDR3	DNA
TRBV4-1	TRBJ2-7	-	-	CASSYSGGAGEQYF	TGCGCCAGCAGCTACAGTGGGGGCGCGGGCGAGCAGTACTTC
TRBV5-1	TRBJ1-4	-	-	CASRDQTDEKLFF	TGCGCCAGCCGCGACCAGACTGATGAAAAACTGTTTTTT
TRBV9	TRBJ2-5	-	-	CASSVGGSQTQYF	TGTGCCAGCAGCGTAGGGGGTTCACAGACCCAGTACTTC
TRBV11-3	TRBJ2-5	TRBD1	-	CASRLTGIETQYF	TGTGCCAGCAGATTGACAGGGATTGAGACCCAGTACTTC
TRBV10-3	TRBJ2-1	TRBD2	-	CASRGTSGTTYNEQFF	TGTGCCTCCAGGGGGACTAGCGGGACCACCTACAATGAGCAGTTCTTC
TRBV6-4	TRBJ1-2	-	-	CASSHGQGRSGYTF	TGTGCCAGCAGCCACGGCCAAGGGCGCAGTGGCTACACCTTC
TRBV7-9	TRBJ2-5	TRBD2	-	CASSLRRGGETQYF	TGTGCCAGCAGCTTAAGACGGGGGGGTGAGACCCAGTACTTC
TRBV12-3/TRBV12-4	TRBJ2-7	-	-	CALILRAGTEKSYEQYF	TGTGCCCTTATTTTAAGAGCCGGGACGGAAAAGTCCTACGAGCAGTACTTC
TRBV5-4	TRBJ1-2	-	few	CASSLAGRPNYGYTF	TGTGCCAGCAGCTTGGCCGGCAGGCCCAACTATGGCTACACCTTC
TRBV7-9	TRBJ2-5	-	few	CASSADPGVEYF	TGTGCCAGCAGTGCCGACCCGGGGGTGGAGTACTTC
TRBV20-1	TRBJ2-1	-	few	CSAPRLSEEFF	TGCAGTGCTCCCCGACTAAGTGAGGAGTTCTTC
TRBV6-2/TRBV6-3	TRBJ2-3	TRBD2	few	CASSRRLATDTQYF	TGTGCCAGCAGTCGGAGACTAGCTACAGATACGCAGTATTTT
TRBV20-1	TRBJ2-1	TRBD2	-	CSARMASGGLGSYNEQFF	TGCAGTGCTAGAATGGCTAGCGGGGGCTTAGGCTCCTACAATGAGCAGTTCTTC
TRBV6-6	TRBJ1-2	-	-	CASSTGIVYGYTF	TGTGCCAGCAGTACGGGGATCGTGTATGGCTACACCTTC
TRBV6-5	TRBJ1-4	-	-	CASSYQWAGNEKLFF	TGTGCCAGCAGTTACCAATGGGCTGGTAATGAAAAACTGTTTTTT
TRBV7-2	TRBJ2-5	-	few	CASSPATPQETQYF	TGTGCCAGCAGTCCCGCGACTCCTCAAGAGACCCAGTACTTC
TRBV5-1	TRBJ1-2	TRBD1	-	CASSTGTGGDGYTF	TGCGCCAGCAGCACCGGGACAGGGGGAGATGGCTACACCTTC
TRBV6-6	TRBJ1-2	-	-	CASRDKGHGYTF	TGTGCCAGCAGGGATAAGGGACATGGCTACACCTTC
TRBV29-1	TRBJ2-3	-	-	CSVDWRGQSSTDTQYF	TGCAGCGTTGACTGGAGGGGACAGTCGAGCACAGATACGCAGTATTTT
TRBV20-1	TRBJ2-3	-	few	CSARKYTDTQYF	TGCAGTGCTAGAAAATACACAGATACGCAGTATTTT
TRBV20-1	TRBJ2-5	TRBD1	-	CGGQGEEETQYF	TGCGGGGGACAGGGAGAAGAAGAGACCCAGTACTTC
TRBV7-3	TRBJ2-5	-	-	CASSLRGSVQETQYF	TGTGCCAGCAGCTTACGAGGGTCTGTCCAAGAGACCCAGTACTTC
TRBV15	TRBJ2-1	-	few	CATGFDTYNEQFF	TGTGCCACCGGCTTTGACACCTACAATGAGCAGTTCTTC
TRBV6-5	TRBJ2-4	-	-	CASSYFSRGSLKNIQYF	TGTGCCAGCAGTTACTTCTCCCGGGGGTCGCTCAAAAACATTCAGTACTTC
TRBV5-1	TRBJ2-5	TRBD2	few	CASSFGTSDLQETQYF	TGCGCCAGCAGCTTCGGGACTAGCGATCTCCAAGAGACCCAGTACTTC
TRBV5-1	TRBJ2-7	-	few	CASSLGRDGEQYF	TGCGCCAGCAGCTTGGGCAGGGACGGCGAGCAGTACTTC
TRBV6-2/TRBV6-3	TRBJ1-2	-	once	CASTRDHYGYTF	TGTGCCAGCACTCGGGACCACTATGGCTACACCTTC
TRBV6-2/TRBV6-3	TRBJ2-3	-	-	CASSYRPVVDQTRHTQYF	TGTGCCAGCAGTTACCGGCCCGTGGTGGATCAGACACGACATACGCAGTATTTT
TRBV6-1	TRBJ2-7	TRBD1	-	CATIRQGDAYEQYF	TGTGCCACCATCCGACAGGGGGATGCCTACGAGCAGTACTTC
TRBV6-6	TRBJ1-5	TRBD1	few	CASSPTGAHSHQPQHF	TGTGCCAGCAGTCCCACAGGGGCCCATAGCCATCAGCCCCAGCATTTT
TRBV27	TRBJ2-2	-	-	CASSFQGTGELFF	TGTGCCAGCAGTTTCCAGGGGACCGGGGAGCTGTTTTTT
TRBV5-6	TRBJ2-1	TRBD1	-	CASSRQGENEQFF	TGTGCCAGCAGCCGACAGGGGGAAAATGAGCAGTTCTTC
TRBV9	TRBJ2-5	TRBD1	-	CASSVGGGAHETQYF	TGTGCCAGCAGCGTAGGAGGGGGCGCCCATGAGACCCAGTACTTC
TRBV20-1	TRBJ2-5	-	many	CSAGEETQYF	TGCAGCGCCGGGGAAGAGACCCAGTACTTC
TRBV6-6	TRBJ1-5	TRBD1	-	CASSPRDRGNQPQHF	TGTGCCAGCAGTCCTAGGGACAGGGGCAATCAGCCCCAGCATTTT
TRBV12-3/TRBV12-4	TRBJ2-3	-	-	CASSLLSADTQYF	TGTGCCAGCAGTTTACTGAGCGCAGATACGCAGTATTTT
TRBV5-1	TRBJ2-5	TRBD2	-	CASSLRTSARETQYF	TGCGCCAGCAGCTTGAGGACTAGCGCACGGGAGACCCAGTACTTC
TRBV2	TRBJ1-2	-	few	CASSEEKYRVQDGYTF	TGTGCCAGCAGTGAGGAGAAATACAGGGTCCAGGATGGCTACACCTTC
TRBV10-3	TRBJ2-3	TRBD1	-	CAISWTGEEDTQYF	TGTGCCATCAGTTGGACAGGGGAGGAAGATACGCAGTATTTT